Below, 18 T cell receptor beta chains from the same sample are listed, as sequenced in a study of blood T cell repertoires in COVID-19. Clones were read by immunoSEQ multiplex PCR, and TCRdb kept only the in-frame ones, dropping some. The sample includes 490,000 or so clones, 85% to 90% of them seen just once. Sequenced input: PBMCs or T cells enriched from blood (not recorded which). Receptors were obtained from a woman between 35 and 50 years old who had recovered from COVID-19.

V usage is TRBV5-6 and J usage is TRBJ1-5, with 8 bases fitting TRBD1. The CDR3 totals 14 residues. With V trimmed by 0 bases and J by 6 bases, 2 bases remained unmatched. Germline loops: CDR1 SGHDT, CDR2 YYEEEE. The CDR3 loop reads CASSLGQGAQPQHF. In nucleotides, the CDR3 is TGTGCCAGCAGCTTGGGGCAGGGGGCTCAGCCCCAGCATTTT. Full variable domain (remainder filled in from reference TRBV5-6 and TRBJ1-5): DAGVTQSPTHLIKTRGQQVTLRCSPKSGHDTVSWYQQALGQGPQFIFQYYEEEERQRGNFPDRFSGHQFPNYSSELNVNALLLGDSALYLCASSLGQGAQPQHFGDGTRLSIL.

The chain employs TRBV2 and TRBJ2-1; weak D call: TRBD1 (6 bases). There are 14 residues in the CDR3. Germline V gene lookup returns CDR1 SNHLY and CDR2 FYNNEI. V gave up 11 bases and J gave up 3 bases, with 17 bases separating them. CDR3 protein: CAGIARGSYNEQFF. CDR3 bases: TGTGCCGGGATAGCCAGGGGCAGCTACAATGAGCAGTTCTTC.

The CDR3, as DNA: TGTGCCAGCAGCTTGGGTAGTAGCGGAAACAATGAGCAGTTCTTC. Translating gives CASSLGSSGNNEQFF. The chain uses TRBV5-4 and TRBJ2-1; TRBD2 might be the D (6 bases). This CDR3 is built from 15 residues. Trimming cost V 0 bases and J 5 bases, with 12 bases left between them. Germline-derived CDR1 and CDR2 are SGHNT and YYREEE (reference sequence).

This clone was seen a single time. The sample holds other DNA sequences that translate to the same CDR3. This chain connects TRBV3-1 (or the pseudogene TRBV3-2) to TRBJ1-3; D remains unclear. Trimming stripped 3 bases from V and 0 bases from J, with 6 bases between. Germline V lookup: CDR1 LGHDT, CDR2 YNNKEL (reference sequence). This CDR3 spans 14 amino acids. The CDR3 spells CASSHRGSGNTIYF. The CDR3 DNA reads as TGTGCCAGCAGCCATCGGGGCTCTGGAAACACCATATATTTT.

The count of this clone is one. The same CDR3 arises from other DNA sequences in this sample as well. The chain combines TRBV7-2 with TRBJ2-3; tentatively, D is TRBD1 (5 bases). The V and J ends lost 3 bases and 1 base respectively, with 8 bases between them. The CDR3 is made up of 14 amino acids. The germline V gene has CDR1 SGHTA and CDR2 FQGNSA. CDR3 DNA: TGTGCCAGCAGCTTCAGGGTAGGCACAGATACGCAGTATTTT. It codes for CASSFRVGTDTQYF.

This chain uses TRBV25-1 with TRBJ2-1; 10 bases fit TRBD1. From germline, CDR1 is MGHDK and CDR2 SYGVNS. V gave up 8 bases and J gave up 7 bases; unmatched junction bases: 11. CDR3 size: 15 residues. Here the CDR3 reads CASEGGQGGLNEQFF. The CDR3 coding sequence is TGTGCCAGCGAAGGCGGACAGGGGGGTTTGAATGAGCAGTTCTTC.

The chain links TRBV12-3 or TRBV12-4 to TRBJ1-1; 7 bases fit TRBD1. The CDR3 has 12 residues. V dropped 5 bases and J dropped 8; count of bases not matched to a gene: 5. The DNA of the CDR3 is TGTGCCAGCAGTCGGACAGGCCTCGAAGCTTTCTTT. Amino acid sequence: CASSRTGLEAFF.

The chain joins TRBV6-2 or TRBV6-3 to TRBJ1-2; maybe TRBD1 (6 bases). The length of the CDR3 is 13 residues. Per the germline V gene, CDR1 is MNHEY and CDR2 is SVGEGT. Between the trimmed V and J ends, which lost 4 bases and 1 base, there was a span of 7 bases. The CDR3, as DNA: TGTGCCAGCAGTTCGGACAGTAACTATGGCTACACCTTC. This translates into CASSSDSNYGYTF.

The J gene is TRBJ1-1, the V gene TRBV29-1; 8 bases fit TRBD1. J lost 5 bases, V lost 0 bases, and 5 bases had no gene match. This CDR3 is built from 14 residues. The germline CDR1 and CDR2 sequences are SQVTM and ANQGSEA. CDR3 loop: CSVEEQGGRTEAFF. In nucleotides, the CDR3 is TGCAGCGTTGAAGAACAGGGGGGACGGACTGAAGCTTTCTTT. The variable domain in full, completed from reference TRBV29-1 and TRBJ1-1, reads SAVISQKPSRDICQRGTSLTIQCQVDSQVTMMFWYRQQPGQSLTLIATANQGSEATYESGFVIDKFPISRPNLTFSTLTVSNMSPEDSSIYLCSVEEQGGRTEAFFGQGTRLTVV.

The gene calls are TRBV7-8 and TRBJ2-7; 10 bases agree with TRBD2. The trim removed 2 bases at V and 7 bases at J, leaving 11 bases unmatched. The CDR3 is made up of 16 amino acids. The germline gives CDR1 SGHVS, CDR2 FQNEAQ. CDR3 DNA sequence: TGTGCCAGCAGCTTATCCGGGACTAGCGTGATAGGAGAGCAGTACTTC. This codes for CASSLSGTSVIGEQYF. The complete variable domain, with remaining parts taken from reference TRBV7-8 and TRBJ2-7, reads GAGVSQSPRYKVAKRGQDVALRCDPISGHVSLFWYQQALGQGPEFLTYFQNEAQLDKSGLPSDRFFAERPEGSVSTLKIQRTQQEDSAVYLCASSLSGTSVIGEQYFGPGTRLTVT.

The chain employs TRBV28 and TRBJ2-7; D may be TRBD1 (6 bases). V dropped 3 bases and J dropped 1 base, with 13 bases sitting between them. The length of the CDR3 is 15 residues. CDR1 MDHEN and CDR2 SYDVKM come from the germline V gene. CDR3 sequence: CASSFRGSMSYEQYF. In DNA, the CDR3 is TGTGCCAGCAGTTTTAGGGGGAGTATGTCCTACGAGCAGTACTTC.

This chain connects TRBV27 to TRBJ2-1, with 9 bases that match TRBD2. CDR1 and CDR2 from the germline V gene are MNHEY and SMNVEV (reference sequence). Germline trimming cut 7 bases from V and 0 bases from J; bases unmatched to any gene: 4. CDR3 length equals 15 residues. DNA for the CDR3: TGTGCCAGCACTAGCGGGATACACTCCTACAATGAGCAGTTCTTC. Translation: CASTSGIHSYNEQFF.

The rearrangement uses TRBV29-1 and TRBJ2-1, with D possibly matching TRBD1 (5 bases). Trimming cost V 6 bases and J 10 bases, with 13 bases left between them. The germline gives CDR1 SQVTM, CDR2 ANQGSEA. The CDR3 contains 11 residues. DNA of the CDR3: TGCAGCGTGACTCAGGGATGGGAGCAGTTCTTC. Its translation: CSVTQGWEQFF.

The V and J genes are TRBV7-2 and TRBJ2-5; D uncertain. In germline, CDR1 is SGHTA, CDR2 FQGNSA. This CDR3 is 14 amino acids long. V was pared by 1 base and J by 1 base, with 7 bases between. CDR3: CASSLVASQETQYF. Written as DNA, the CDR3 is TGTGCCAGCAGCTTAGTGGCAAGCCAAGAGACCCAGTACTTC.

J is TRBJ2-7 and V is TRBV3-1 (or the pseudogene TRBV3-2); TRBD2 is a possible D gene (7 bases). The CDR3 loop spans 15 amino acids. The V end was cut by 4 bases, the J end by 1 base, with 14 bases between. The germline V gene has CDR1 LGHDT and CDR2 YNNKEL (reference sequence). CDR3 protein: CASSLNEGGSYEQYF. CDR3 coding DNA: TGTGCCAGCAGCCTAAACGAGGGGGGGTCCTACGAGCAGTACTTC.

The chain has TRBV5-4 and TRBJ1-1; TRBD1 might be the D (6 bases). The germline V and J ends were trimmed by 0 bases and 1 base, with 10 bases remaining between them. The germline V gene has CDR1 SGHNT and CDR2 YYREEE (reference sequence). The CDR3 loop spans 15 amino acids. CDR3 loop: CASSLEGTRNTEAFF. CDR3 DNA: TGTGCCAGCAGCTTGGAAGGGACAAGGAACACTGAAGCTTTCTTT.

The chain employs TRBV4-1 and TRBJ1-5; possibly TRBD1 for D (6 bases). The V gene lost 0 bases and the J gene lost 6 bases, with 15 bases spanning the gap. This CDR3 region has 16 residues. Per the germline V gene, CDR1 is MGHRA and CDR2 is YSYEKL. The CDR3 DNA sequence: TGCGCCAGCAGCCAAGATAGAGGAGGGGGGGTTCAGCCCCAGCATTTT. Protein product: CASSQDRGGGVQPQHF.

This clone came up once. The junction and the germline gene differ at one end; a read error may be behind it. J is TRBJ1-1 and V is TRBV5-1; D gene unclear. Germline V gene data show CDR1 as SGHRS and CDR2 as YFSETQ. This CDR3 has 16 amino acids. In DNA form, the CDR3 reads TGCGCCAGCAGTTTGGTGGCGCGAAGCGTGTTCACTGAAGCTTTCTTT. Its translation is CASSLVARSVFTEAFF.